This T cell receptor beta chain appears in the sequencing data of a study of blood T cell repertoires in COVID-19. Study-wide background: COVID-19 samples, acute and convalescent, were from the United States, Italy and Spain. PBMCs, B-cell-depleted T cells, or T cells were the source of the cDNA or gDNA that made up the material.

TCRdb's copy holds only in-frame clones and misses some; the assay was immunoSEQ multiplex PCR. The repertoire consists of 50,000 or so clones, with around 90% occurring once and the leading ten covering around 3.7%. The CDR3 is 12 residues long. Between the trimmed V and J ends, which lost 9 bases and 5 bases, there was a span of 14 bases. CDR1 MNHEY and CDR2 SMNVEV come from the germline V gene (reference sequence). Material for sequencing was peripheral blood. The sequence derives from a human donor in a cohort sampled during active COVID-19. The chain recombines TRBV27 with TRBJ2-7, with D perhaps matching TRBD2 (6 bases). The CDR3 bases are TGTGCCAGTGCCTTACGGGGGAACGAGCAGTACTTC. Protein: CASALRGNEQYF.